In this sample, the clone carrying this T cell receptor (beta chain) turned up a few times. This sample was included in a study of patients and donors after allogeneic stem cell transplantation. TCRdb processed the RT-PCR reads anew with MiXCR; each CDR3 protein has one entry. Among some 960,000 distinct CDR3 sequences listed, roughly 18% were seen once. Germline CDR1 MNHEY, CDR2 SVGAGI. After removal of 2 bases from V and 7 bases from J, the junction contained 13 bases not matched to a gene. The CDR3 length is 16 residues. Sequencing was done on a sample of blood, either unsorted or a sorted T cell fraction (not recorded which). The chain has TRBV6-5 and TRBJ2-7; 8 bases fit TRBD2. This clonotype originated in a human donor who was either an allogeneic HSCT recipient or a stem cell or donor lymphocyte infusion donor (not recorded which). It is not recorded whose cells these are; they may come from a transplant donor. CDR3 in DNA: TGTGCCAGCAGTTACCACCTTGGGACTAGTTTTTTTGAGCAGTACTTC. This encodes CASSYHLGTSFFEQYF.